This TCR beta chain was found in a study of blood T cell repertoires in COVID-19. Study-level background: The study drew acute and convalescent COVID-19 samples from the United States, Italy and Spain. Sources were T cells, B-cell-depleted T cells, or PBMCs; the material itself was cDNA or gDNA.

The CDR3 runs 16 residues. Per germline, CDR1 LNHDA and CDR2 SQIVND (reference sequence). V lost 3 bases, J lost 5 bases, and 12 bases stayed unmatched. Original processing methods: Amplification of reference gene primers was used by the study to estimate nucleated cell counts. Method: immunoSEQ multiplex PCR; TCRdb's copy keeps in-frame clones and lacks some. V and J calls plus clone size are reproduced from that table; the DNA served to infer D and trimming. The repertoire includes roughly 220,000 clones, about 78% of them detected once, and 5.5% sits in the top ten. The sequence came from a woman aged 70 to 79 with acute or convalescent COVID-19. The specimen sequenced was peripheral blood. The rearrangement uses TRBV19 and TRBJ1-1; TRBD1 matches 7 bases. The CDR3 reads CASSIFFGTAGTEAFF. DNA of the CDR3: TGTGCCAGTAGTATTTTTTTCGGGACAGCGGGTACTGAAGCTTTCTTT.